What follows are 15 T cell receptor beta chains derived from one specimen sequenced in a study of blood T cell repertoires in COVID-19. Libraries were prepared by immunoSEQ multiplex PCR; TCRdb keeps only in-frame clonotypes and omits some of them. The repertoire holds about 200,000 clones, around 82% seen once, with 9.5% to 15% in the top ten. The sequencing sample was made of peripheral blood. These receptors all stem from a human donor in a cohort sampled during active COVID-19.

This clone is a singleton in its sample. The CDR3 DNA is TGTGCCAGCAGAAGCCAGACAGGGTTGGATGAAAAACTGTTTTTT. This sequence encodes CASRSQTGLDEKLFF. This chain joins TRBV28 and TRBJ1-4; TRBD1 matches 7 bases. This CDR3 region has 15 residues. The V and J ends lost 6 bases and 6 bases, in that order; junction bases with no gene match: 10. Germline V gene lookup returns CDR1 MDHEN and CDR2 SYDVKM.

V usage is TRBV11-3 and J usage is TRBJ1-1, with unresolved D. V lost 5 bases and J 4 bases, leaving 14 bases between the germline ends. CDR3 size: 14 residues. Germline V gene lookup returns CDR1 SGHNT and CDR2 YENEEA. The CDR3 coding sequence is TGTGCCAGCAGCGGCCGAGGCGGGAGCACTGAAGCTTTCTTT. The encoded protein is CASSGRGGSTEAFF.

Here the CDR3 DNA reads TGTGCCAGCAGCCAAGATGCACTAGCGGGGCAAGAGACCCAGTACTTC. Translating it yields CASSQDALAGQETQYF. The V and J genes are TRBV3-1 (or the pseudogene TRBV3-2) and TRBJ2-5; 10 bases agree with TRBD2. CDR1 and CDR2 from the germline V gene are LGHDT and YNNKEL (reference sequence). CDR3 length: 16 residues. J lost 2 bases, V lost 0 bases, and 3 bases had no gene match.

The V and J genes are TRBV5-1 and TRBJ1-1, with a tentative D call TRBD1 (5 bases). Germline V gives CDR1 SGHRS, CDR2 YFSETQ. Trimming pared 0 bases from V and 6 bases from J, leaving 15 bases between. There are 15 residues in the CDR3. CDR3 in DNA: TGCGCCAGCAGCTTGGCTGGGGTTACGGGGGCTGAAGCTTTCTTT. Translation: CASSLAGVTGAEAFF. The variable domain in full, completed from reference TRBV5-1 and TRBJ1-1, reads KAGVTQTPRYLIKTRGQQVTLSCSPISGHRSVSWYQQTPGQGLQFLFEYFSETQRNKGNFPGRFSGRQFSNSRSEMNVSTLELGDSALYLCASSLAGVTGAEAFFGQGTRLTVV.

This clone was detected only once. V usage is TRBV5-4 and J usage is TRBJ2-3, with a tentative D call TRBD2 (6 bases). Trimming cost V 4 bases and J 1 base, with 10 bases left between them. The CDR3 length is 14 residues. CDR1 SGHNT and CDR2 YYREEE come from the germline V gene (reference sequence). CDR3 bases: TGTGCCAGCAGCAGGAGGGAAGGCACAGATACGCAGTATTTT. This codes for CASSRREGTDTQYF. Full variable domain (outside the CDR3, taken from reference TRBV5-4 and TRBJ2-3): ETGVTQSPTHLIKTRGQQVTLRCSSQSGHNTVSWYQQALGQGPQFIFQYYREEENGRGNFPPRFSGLQFPNYSSELNVNALELDDSALYLCASSRREGTDTQYFGPGTRLTVL.

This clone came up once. Written as DNA, the CDR3 is TGTGCCAGCAGAGGGGGGGTGAGCTCCTATAATTCACCCCTCCACTTT. Its protein product is CASRGGVSSYNSPLHF. The chain uses TRBV28 and TRBJ1-6; tentative D call: TRBD1 (6 bases). Germline loops: CDR1 MDHEN, CDR2 SYDVKM. Trimming removed 6 bases from V and 0 bases from J, with 12 bases in between. The CDR3 consists of 16 residues. The complete variable domain, with remaining parts taken from reference TRBV28 and TRBJ1-6, reads DVKVTQSSRYLVKRTGEKVFLECVQDMDHENMFWYRQDPGLGLRLIYFSYDVKMKEKGDIPEGYSVSREKKERFSLILESASTNQTSMYLCASRGGVSSYNSPLHFGNGTRLTVT.

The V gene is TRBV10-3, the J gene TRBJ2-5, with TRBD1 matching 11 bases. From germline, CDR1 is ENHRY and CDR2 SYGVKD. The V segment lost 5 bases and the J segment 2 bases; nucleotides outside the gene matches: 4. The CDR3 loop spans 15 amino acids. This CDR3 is CAISPGQGAQETQYF. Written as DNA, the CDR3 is TGTGCCATCAGTCCAGGACAGGGGGCTCAAGAGACCCAGTACTTC.

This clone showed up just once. The CDR3 sequence: CASSPRDRTNTGELFF. Here the CDR3 DNA reads TGTGCCAGCAGCCCCCGGGACAGGACGAACACCGGGGAGCTGTTTTTT. The chain has TRBV9 and TRBJ2-2, with 8 nucleotides matching TRBD1. This CDR3 is built from 16 residues. Germline-derived CDR1 and CDR2 are SGDLS and YYNGEE. V was pared by 4 bases and J by 0 bases, with 5 bases of the junction left unmatched. Drawing the rest from reference TRBV9 and TRBJ2-2, the complete variable domain is DSGVTQTPKHLITATGQRVTLRCSPRSGDLSVYWYQQSLDQGLQFLIQYYNGEERAKGNILERFSAQQFPDLHSELNLSSLELGDSALYFCASSPRDRTNTGELFFGEGSRLTVL.

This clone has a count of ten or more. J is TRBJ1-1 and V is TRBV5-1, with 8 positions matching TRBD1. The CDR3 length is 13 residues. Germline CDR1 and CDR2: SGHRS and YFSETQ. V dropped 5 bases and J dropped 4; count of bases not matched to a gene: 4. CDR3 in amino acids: CASRITGGTEAFF. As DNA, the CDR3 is TGCGCCAGCAGGATAACAGGGGGCACTGAAGCTTTCTTT.

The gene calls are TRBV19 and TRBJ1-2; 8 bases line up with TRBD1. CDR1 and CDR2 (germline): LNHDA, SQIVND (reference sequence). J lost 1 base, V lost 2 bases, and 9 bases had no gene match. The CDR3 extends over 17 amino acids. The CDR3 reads CASSIRRGRGGNYGYTF. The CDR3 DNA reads TGTGCCAGTAGTATACGCAGGGGGCGAGGAGGTAACTATGGCTACACCTTC.

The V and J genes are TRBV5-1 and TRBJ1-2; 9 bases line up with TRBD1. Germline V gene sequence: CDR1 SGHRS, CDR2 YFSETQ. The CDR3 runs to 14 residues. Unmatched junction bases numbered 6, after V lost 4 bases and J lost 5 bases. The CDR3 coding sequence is TGCGCCAGCAGCCCGGGGACAGGGACTTATGGCTACACCTTC. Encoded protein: CASSPGTGTYGYTF.

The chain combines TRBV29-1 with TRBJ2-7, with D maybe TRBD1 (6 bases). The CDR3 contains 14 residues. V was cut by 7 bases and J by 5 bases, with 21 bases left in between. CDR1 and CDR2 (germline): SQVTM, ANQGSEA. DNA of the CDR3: TGCAGCGCCTCCGGGTCGGCAGGGGAGAACGAGCAGTACTTC. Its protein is CSASGSAGENEQYF.

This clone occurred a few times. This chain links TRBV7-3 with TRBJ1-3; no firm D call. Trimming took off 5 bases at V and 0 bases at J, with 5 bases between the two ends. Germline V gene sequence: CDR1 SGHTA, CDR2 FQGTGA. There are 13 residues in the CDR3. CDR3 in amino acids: CASSRDSGNTIYF. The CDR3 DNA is TGTGCCAGCAGCAGAGACTCTGGAAACACCATATATTTT.

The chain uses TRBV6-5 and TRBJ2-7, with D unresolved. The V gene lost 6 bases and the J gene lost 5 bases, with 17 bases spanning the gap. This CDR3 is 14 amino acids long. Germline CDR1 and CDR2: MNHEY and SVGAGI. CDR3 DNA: TGTGCCAGCAGCCTTGACACCCTGTTCGACGAGCAGTACTTC. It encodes CASSLDTLFDEQYF.

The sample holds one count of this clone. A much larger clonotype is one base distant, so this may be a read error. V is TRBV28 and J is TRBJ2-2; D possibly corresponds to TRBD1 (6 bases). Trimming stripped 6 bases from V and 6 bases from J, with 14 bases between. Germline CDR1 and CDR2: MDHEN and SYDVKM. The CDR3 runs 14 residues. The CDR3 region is CASRGATRAGELFF. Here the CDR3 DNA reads TGTGCCAGCAGGGGGGCCACAAGGGCCGGGGAGCTGTTTTTT.